This TCR beta chain is from a study of post-analysis software for immune sequencing data. The TCR beta cDNA libraries contained unique molecular identifiers. TCRdb reprocessed the PCR reads with MiXCR, giving one entry per CDR3 protein. The top ten hold about 10% of the sample, which has about 680,000 distinct CDR3 sequences, roughly three fifths seen once. CDR1 and CDR2 (germline): ENHRY, SYGVKD. V shed 6 bases and J 9 bases; nucleotides not matched to a gene: 14. The CDR3 is 16 amino acids. Study-wide results and caveats: Elevated frequency relative to controls characterized four or five TRBV segments in patients, TRBV5-6, TRBV5-1 and TRBV20-1 among them.

This clonotype appeared a single time. Its antigen is unknown. The chain links TRBV10-3 to TRBJ2-1; 10 bases map to TRBD1. The sample consisted of blood. The origin of this receptor is a girl aged 2-10 years with multiple sclerosis. The CDR3, as DNA: TGTGCCATCAGGGACCCCGGGACAGGGGAGTCTTTTGAGCAGTTCTTC. It translates to CAIRDPGTGESFEQFF.